The rows below give T cell receptor beta chains drawn from one sample of a study of cytomegalovirus exposure and HLA in healthy donors. Profiled with immunoSEQ multiplex PCR; TCRdb holds only in-frame clones, not every one. Its clone listing holds 110,000 to 150,000 clones. Sequencing input: PBMCs. The receptors stem from a woman younger than 30 in good health and CMV-seronegative. CDR3s include the opening cysteine and the closing phenylalanine or tryptophan. Each record gives: V gene, J gene, D gene, CDR3 protein. The D gene is left open where the match is weak.

TRBV27	TRBJ1-2	-	CASSSRTASYGYTF
TRBV29-1	TRBJ1-2	TRBD1	CSAAAGGYGYTF
TRBV5-1	TRBJ1-1	-	CASRASTGNTEAFF
TRBV7-3	TRBJ2-7	TRBD2	CASSLTAGGIYEQYF
TRBV9	TRBJ1-2	TRBD1	CASSVDGTGRYGYTF
TRBV18	TRBJ1-2	-	CASSPLSPTDGYTF
TRBV27	TRBJ1-5	-	CASSLSLTSSLNQPQHF
TRBV12-5	TRBJ2-3	-	CASGGTPISTDTQYF
TRBV7-3	TRBJ2-1	-	CASSSLVGAEQFF
TRBV19	TRBJ2-2	TRBD1	CASSIGQGLPGELFF
TRBV6-1	TRBJ2-5	TRBD2	CASSGLAGGQETQYF
TRBV5-1	TRBJ2-3	-	CASSSRVEVYDTQYF
TRBV7-3	TRBJ2-2	-	CASSSSRTNTGELFF
TRBV5-1	TRBJ2-7	TRBD1	CASSKDRGEFVYEQYF
TRBV19	TRBJ2-7	-	CASSMGLASSYEQYF
TRBV27	TRBJ2-2	TRBD2	CASSLTGLAGLMNTGELFF
TRBV5-4	TRBJ2-5	-	CASSLGGRTEETQYF
TRBV30	TRBJ1-1	-	CAASGLITGSPAFF
TRBV7-8	TRBJ2-4	-	CASSLDLRRGNPKNIQYF
TRBV29-1	TRBJ2-7	-	CSAHRGYEQYF
TRBV5-1	TRBJ1-2	-	CASSPQLGARYGYTF
TRBV10-3	TRBJ1-1	-	CAISPLNTEAFF
TRBV5-1	TRBJ1-2	-	CASTQGGGYGYTF
TRBV6-1	TRBJ1-5	TRBD1	CASSRTGDNQPQHF
TRBV11-1	TRBJ2-5	TRBD2	CASSWGLAETQYF
TRBV5-1	TRBJ2-1	TRBD2	CASSQGLAGDGPNEQFF
TRBV27	TRBJ1-3	-	CASKQQGAGNTIYF
TRBV7-3	TRBJ2-2	TRBD1	CASRRDRVGELFF
TRBV11-2	TRBJ2-7	-	CASSLGGDYEQYF
TRBV5-1	TRBJ2-5	TRBD1	CASSFRTGETQYF
TRBV30	TRBJ2-5	TRBD2	CAWSVGLAGETQYF
TRBV4-3	TRBJ2-2	TRBD1	CASSQEAPGRGHTGELFF
TRBV9	TRBJ1-2	-	CASSVVAESYGYTF
TRBV6-5	TRBJ1-1	TRBD1	CASSREDREATEAFF
TRBV19	TRBJ2-1	TRBD1	CASSPRTGGSYNEQFF
TRBV6-5	TRBJ2-3	-	CASRFRAADTQYF